This is a list of T cell receptor beta chains from one sample in a study of shared clonotypes between healthy human individuals. Using immunoSEQ multiplex PCR, the repertoire was profiled, and TCRdb retains in-frame clones only, with some absent. Of some 1,900,000 clones in the sample, roughly 94% were seen once. Sequenced: naive CD8+ T cells sorted from blood. These receptors were collected from a man aged 18 to 30 in good health. The CDR3 runs from the conserved cysteine through the conserved F or W. The order of the fields is clone size, J gene, D gene, V gene, CDR3 protein, CDR3 DNA. A D gene is named only where the DNA matches it firmly. Clone sizes are given selectively: once, few, many, or a class where the clone is expanded.

NA,TRBJ2-1,TRBD2,TRBV2,CASSEGLAEYNEQFF,TGTGCCAGCAGTGAGGGGCTAGCGGAATACAATGAGCAGTTCTTC
NA,TRBJ2-2,NA,TRBV5-1,CASSLRSGIPGTGELFF,TGCGCCAGCAGCTTGAGGTCAGGGATCCCTGGAACCGGGGAGCTGTTTTTT
NA,TRBJ1-5,NA,TRBV4-1,CASSQAPLQPQHF,TGCGCCAGCAGCCAAGCCCCTTTGCAGCCCCAGCATTTT
NA,TRBJ2-7,NA,TRBV30,CAWSVVADEQYF,TGTGCCTGGAGTGTAGTGGCGGACGAGCAGTACTTC
NA,TRBJ2-7,TRBD2,TRBV5-1,CASSFGRAGHEQYF,TGCGCCAGCAGCTTCGGGAGGGCAGGCCACGAGCAGTACTTC
NA,TRBJ1-2,NA,TRBV9,CASSEGLQIWGYTF,TGTGCCAGCAGCGAGGGACTCCAGATCTGGGGCTACACCTTC
NA,TRBJ2-7,TRBD2,TRBV6-1,CASSNTGLDYEQYF,TGTGCCAGCAGTAACACCGGACTAGACTACGAGCAGTACTTC
NA,TRBJ2-7,TRBD2,TRBV12-5,CASREGSYEQYF,TGTGCTAGCAGGGAGGGATCCTACGAGCAGTACTTC
NA,TRBJ2-2,TRBD1,TRBV18,CASSPRDSGTGELFF,TGTGCCAGCTCACCCCGGGACAGCGGCACCGGGGAGCTGTTTTTT
NA,TRBJ1-4,TRBD1,TRBV28,CASSATSEGAGEKLFF,TGTGCCAGCAGTGCCACGTCGGAGGGGGCGGGGGAAAAACTGTTTTTT
NA,TRBJ2-3,NA,TRBV14,CASSQVAGPDTQYF,TGTGCCAGCAGCCAAGTGGCGGGGCCAGATACGCAGTATTTT
NA,TRBJ2-7,NA,TRBV30,CAYIEPDPAGDEQYF,TGTGCCTACATTGAACCGGACCCGGCGGGCGACGAGCAGTACTTC
NA,TRBJ2-7,NA,TRBV9,CASSVAQGGYEQYF,TGTGCCAGCAGCGTAGCGCAGGGGGGGTACGAGCAGTACTTC
NA,TRBJ2-2,TRBD1,TRBV19,CASRHRTGDDRSRTGELFF,TGTGCCAGTAGACATCGGACAGGGGACGATCGTTCGAGGACCGGGGAGCTGTTTTTT
NA,TRBJ1-5,TRBD1,TRBV28,CASSLLTGQNQPQHF,TGTGCCAGCAGTTTGTTGACAGGGCAAAATCAGCCCCAGCATTTT
NA,TRBJ2-5,TRBD2,TRBV7-2,CASSLELAGGTEYF,TGTGCCAGCAGCTTAGAACTAGCGGGGGGCACGGAGTACTTC
NA,TRBJ2-7,TRBD2,TRBV11-2,CASSPTDVPPSGDTYEQYF,TGTGCCAGCAGTCCAACCGACGTCCCGCCAAGCGGGGATACCTACGAGCAGTACTTC
NA,TRBJ2-7,NA,TRBV7-9,CASIPGGGPYEQYF,TGTGCCAGCATCCCAGGAGGCGGCCCCTACGAGCAGTACTTC
NA,TRBJ2-7,NA,TRBV11-2,CASSLAGVLYEQYF,TGTGCCAGCAGCTTAGCTGGGGTTCTGTACGAGCAGTACTTC
NA,TRBJ2-1,NA,TRBV11-1,CASSNPTGYNEQFF,TGTGCCAGCAGCAACCCCACAGGGTACAATGAGCAGTTCTTC
once,TRBJ2-1,NA,TRBV7-6,CASSLTNGYNEQFF,TGTGCCAGCAGCTTGACAAACGGCTACAATGAGCAGTTCTTC
NA,TRBJ2-7,TRBD2,TRBV9,CASSPSGILYEQYF,TGTGCCAGCAGCCCGAGCGGGATCCTATACGAGCAGTACTTC
NA,TRBJ2-1,NA,TRBV19,CASSHRVLFNEQFF,TGTGCCAGTAGCCACCGGGTCCTCTTCAATGAGCAGTTCTTC
NA,TRBJ2-5,TRBD2,TRBV9,CASSVLAGGTQETQYF,TGTGCCAGCAGCGTACTAGCGGGGGGAACCCAAGAGACCCAGTACTTC
NA,TRBJ1-1,NA,TRBV7-8,CASSLGRNTEAFF,TGTGCCAGCAGCTTAGGCAGAAACACTGAAGCTTTCTTT
NA,TRBJ2-3,NA,TRBV6-1,CASSDGGWLDTQYF,TGTGCCAGCAGTGATGGGGGTTGGCTGGATACGCAGTATTTT
NA,TRBJ1-2,NA,TRBV15,CATSTRTSPQGDYGYTF,TGTGCCACCAGCACCAGGACTTCTCCCCAAGGGGACTATGGCTACACCTTC
once,TRBJ2-2,TRBD1,TRBV29-1,CSVEFSGQGVPGELFF,TGCAGCGTTGAATTCTCGGGACAGGGGGTCCCCGGGGAGCTGTTTTTT
NA,TRBJ2-7,NA,TRBV29-1,CSVVLGYYEQYF,TGCAGCGTTGTGCTAGGATACTACGAGCAGTACTTC
NA,TRBJ2-3,TRBD2,TRBV9,CASSVFTSGSVGDTQYF,TGTGCCAGCAGCGTATTTACTAGCGGGAGTGTGGGAGATACGCAGTATTTT
NA,TRBJ2-4,NA,TRBV7-9,CASSLATVNIQYF,TGTGCCAGCAGCTTAGCAACAGTAAACATTCAGTACTTC